The clone carrying this T cell receptor (beta chain) occurred once. Antigen specificity is unknown. The sample originates from a study of early stage breast cancer tumors. Study-level background: Among approximately 12 ER+/PR+/HER2- tumors, eight were ductal, four lobular.

Regarding the study as a whole: Most shared enriched TCRB sequences were commonly generated ones. Comparing each tissue with blood distinguished tumor from normal in about 90% of the 16 patients.

Blood replicates held 0.5 ug DNA, tumor or normal breast roughly 1.5 ug, two each. This table comes from immunoSEQ multiplex PCR, and its TCRdb copy is limited to in-frame clones, with some not included. This sample has 45,000 to 60,000 clones, with under 95% found just once. V was pared by 2 bases and J by 3 bases, with 10 bases between. CDR3 length equals 14 residues. From germline, CDR1 is KGHSH and CDR2 LQKENI. Sequenced sample: blood. The rearrangement uses TRBV18 and TRBJ1-1; D gene unclear. The receptor comes from a person aged 65-85 years with breast cancer. CDR3 coding DNA: TGTGCCAGCTCACCAAACTCCGAGGACACTGAAGCTTTCTTT. Protein: CASSPNSEDTEAFF.